This T cell receptor (beta chain) is from a study of PD-L1 blockade in urothelial cancer. The V gene end was trimmed by 5 bases and the J gene end by 5 bases; junction bases not matched to a gene: 7. The CDR3 length is 14 residues. The germline V gene encodes CDR1 MNHEY and CDR2 SMNVEV (reference sequence). Each PCR had synthetic TCR analog templates added to it as a spike-in. Assay used: immunoSEQ multiplex PCR; TCRdb lists only in-frame clones, some missing. The table shows approximately 110,000 clones, with 70% to 85% occurring only once. V is TRBV27 and J is TRBJ1-2, with TRBD1 identical over 8 bases. The sequence derives from a man aged 50 to 60 with urothelial cancer. The sample in question was PBMCs, obtained around atezolizumab (anti-PD-L1) treatment. For the CDR3, the DNA is TGTGCCAGCAGTACCCTGACAGGGGAATATGGCTACACCTTC. This sequence encodes CASSTLTGEYGYTF.